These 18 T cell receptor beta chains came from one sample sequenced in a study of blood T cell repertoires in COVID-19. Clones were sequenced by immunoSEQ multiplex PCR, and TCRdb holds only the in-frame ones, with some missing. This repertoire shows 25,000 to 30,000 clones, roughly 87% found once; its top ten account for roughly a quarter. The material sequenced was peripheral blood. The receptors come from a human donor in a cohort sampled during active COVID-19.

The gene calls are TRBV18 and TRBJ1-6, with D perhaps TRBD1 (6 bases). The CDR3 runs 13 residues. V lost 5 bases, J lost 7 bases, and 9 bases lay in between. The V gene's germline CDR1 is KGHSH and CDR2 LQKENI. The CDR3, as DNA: TGTGCCAGCTCAGGGACAAGGAATTCACCCCTCCACTTT. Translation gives CASSGTRNSPLHF.

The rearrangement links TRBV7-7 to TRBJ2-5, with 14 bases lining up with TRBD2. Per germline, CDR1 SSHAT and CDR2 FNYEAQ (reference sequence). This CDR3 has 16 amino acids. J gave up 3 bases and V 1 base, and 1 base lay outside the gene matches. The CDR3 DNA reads TGTGCCAGCAGCTTAGGACTAGCGGGGGGGAAAGAGACCCAGTACTTC. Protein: CASSLGLAGGKETQYF.

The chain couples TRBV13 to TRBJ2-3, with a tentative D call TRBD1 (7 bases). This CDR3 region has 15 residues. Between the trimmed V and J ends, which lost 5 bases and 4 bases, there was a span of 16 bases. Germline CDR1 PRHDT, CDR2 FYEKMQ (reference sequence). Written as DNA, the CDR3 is TGTGCCAGCAGCCATACAGGGGAGGTGGCAGATACGCAGTATTTT. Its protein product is CASSHTGEVADTQYF. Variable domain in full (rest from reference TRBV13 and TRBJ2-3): AAGVIQSPRHLIKEKRETATLKCYPIPRHDTVYWYQQGPGQDPQFLISFYEKMQSDKGSIPDRFSAQQFSDYHSELNMSSLELGDSALYFCASSHTGEVADTQYFGPGTRLTVL.

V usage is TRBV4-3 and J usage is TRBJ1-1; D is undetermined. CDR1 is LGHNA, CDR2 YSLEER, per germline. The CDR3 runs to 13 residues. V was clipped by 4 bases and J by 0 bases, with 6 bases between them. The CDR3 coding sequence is TGCGCCAGCAGCCCCCGTATGAACACTGAAGCTTTCTTT. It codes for CASSPRMNTEAFF.

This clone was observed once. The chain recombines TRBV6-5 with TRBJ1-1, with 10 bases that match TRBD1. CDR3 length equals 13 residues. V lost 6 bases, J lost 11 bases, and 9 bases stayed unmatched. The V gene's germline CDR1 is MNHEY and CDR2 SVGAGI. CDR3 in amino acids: CASSPRTGGAAFF. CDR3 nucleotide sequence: TGTGCCAGCAGCCCCAGGACAGGGGGGGCCGCTTTCTTT.

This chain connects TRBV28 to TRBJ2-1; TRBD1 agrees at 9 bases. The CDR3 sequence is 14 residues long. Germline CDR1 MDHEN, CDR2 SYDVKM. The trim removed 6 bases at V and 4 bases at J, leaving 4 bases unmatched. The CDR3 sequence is CASRGDRDYNEQFF. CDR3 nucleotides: TGTGCCAGCAGAGGGGACAGGGATTACAATGAGCAGTTCTTC.

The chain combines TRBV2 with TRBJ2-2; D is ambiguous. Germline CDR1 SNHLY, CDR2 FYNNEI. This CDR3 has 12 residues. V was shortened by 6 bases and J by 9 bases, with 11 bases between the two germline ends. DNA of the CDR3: TGTGCCAGCAGGCTAAGTGGTAGGGAGCTGTTTTTT. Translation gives CASRLSGRELFF.

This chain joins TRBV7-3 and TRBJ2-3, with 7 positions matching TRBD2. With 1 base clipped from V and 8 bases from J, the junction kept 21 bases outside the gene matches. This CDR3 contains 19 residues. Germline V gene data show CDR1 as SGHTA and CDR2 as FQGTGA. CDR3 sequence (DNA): TGTGCCAGCAGCTTAATATTGGGTGGCAGGGACTACCGTGGGGGTACGCAGTATTTT. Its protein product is CASSLILGGRDYRGGTQYF.

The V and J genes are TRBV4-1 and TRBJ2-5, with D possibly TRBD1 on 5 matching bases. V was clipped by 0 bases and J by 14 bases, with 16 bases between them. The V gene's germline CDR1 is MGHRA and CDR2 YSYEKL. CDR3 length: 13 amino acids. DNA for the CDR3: TGCGCCAGCAGCCAAGATTTCAGGGCCCTTCGATACTTC. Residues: CASSQDFRALRYF.

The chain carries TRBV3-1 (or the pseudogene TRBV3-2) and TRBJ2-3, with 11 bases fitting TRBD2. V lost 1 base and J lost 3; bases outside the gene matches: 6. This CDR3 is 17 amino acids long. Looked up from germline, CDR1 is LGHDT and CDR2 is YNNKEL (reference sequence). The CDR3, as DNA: TGTGCCAGCAGCCAAGTAGCGGGGGGGCCGAGGACAGATACGCAGTATTTT. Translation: CASSQVAGGPRTDTQYF.

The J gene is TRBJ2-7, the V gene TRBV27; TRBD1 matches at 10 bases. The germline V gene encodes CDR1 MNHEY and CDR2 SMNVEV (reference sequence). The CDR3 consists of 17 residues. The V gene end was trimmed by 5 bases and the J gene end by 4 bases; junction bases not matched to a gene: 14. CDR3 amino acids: CASSTDYRDRGAYEQYF. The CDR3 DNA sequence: TGTGCCAGCAGTACCGACTACCGGGACAGGGGAGCTTACGAGCAGTACTTC.

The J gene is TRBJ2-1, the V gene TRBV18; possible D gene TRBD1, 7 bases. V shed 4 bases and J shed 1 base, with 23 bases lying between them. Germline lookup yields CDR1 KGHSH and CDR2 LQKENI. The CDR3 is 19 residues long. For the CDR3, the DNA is TGTGCCAGCTCACTATTACTCAACCCGACAGGGAGGTCCTACAATGAGCAGTTCTTC. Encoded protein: CASSLLLNPTGRSYNEQFF. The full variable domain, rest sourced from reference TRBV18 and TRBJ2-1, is NAGVMQNPRHLVRRRGQEARLRCSPMKGHSHVYWYRQLPEEGLKFMVYLQKENIIDESGMPKERFSAEFPKEGPSILRIQQVVRGDSAAYFCASSLLLNPTGRSYNEQFFGPGTRLTVL.

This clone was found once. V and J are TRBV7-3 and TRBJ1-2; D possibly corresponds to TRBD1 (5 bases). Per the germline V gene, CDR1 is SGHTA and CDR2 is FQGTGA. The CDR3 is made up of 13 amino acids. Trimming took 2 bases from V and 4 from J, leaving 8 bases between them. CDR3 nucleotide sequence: TGTGCCAGCAGCTTATCAGGGATCTATGGCTACACCTTC. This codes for CASSLSGIYGYTF.

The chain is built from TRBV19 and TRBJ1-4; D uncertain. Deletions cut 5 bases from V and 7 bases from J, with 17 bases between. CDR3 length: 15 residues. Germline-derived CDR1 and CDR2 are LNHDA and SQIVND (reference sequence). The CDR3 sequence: CASSSRLARGEKLFF. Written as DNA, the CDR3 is TGTGCCAGTAGTTCCCGCCTTGCTCGGGGTGAAAAACTGTTTTTT.

The CDR3 sequence is CAISEGLPGTQYF. CDR3 DNA: TGTGCCATCAGTGAGGGACTCCCGGGGACCCAGTACTTC. V gene TRBV10-3 combines with J gene TRBJ2-5; D is possibly TRBD2 (5 bases). This CDR3 contains 13 residues. V was trimmed by 2 bases and J by 7 bases, leaving 11 bases between them. The V gene's germline CDR1 is ENHRY and CDR2 SYGVKD.

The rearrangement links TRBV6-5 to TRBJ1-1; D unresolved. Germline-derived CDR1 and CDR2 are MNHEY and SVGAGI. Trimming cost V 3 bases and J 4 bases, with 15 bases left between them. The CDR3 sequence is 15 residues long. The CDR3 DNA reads TGTGCCAGCAGTTATCGATCGCGGGGAGGCACTGAAGCTTTCTTT. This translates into CASSYRSRGGTEAFF.

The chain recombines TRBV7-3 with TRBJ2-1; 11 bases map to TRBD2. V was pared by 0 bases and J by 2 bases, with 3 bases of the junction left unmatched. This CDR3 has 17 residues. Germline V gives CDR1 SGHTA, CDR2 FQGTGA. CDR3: CASSLTRTSGPYNEQFF. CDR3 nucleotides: TGTGCCAGCAGCTTAACGAGGACTAGCGGGCCCTACAATGAGCAGTTCTTC.

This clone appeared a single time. The CDR3 DNA reads TGTGCCAGCAGCCTAGGGACAGTACAAGAGACCCAGTACTTC. Protein: CASSLGTVQETQYF. The chain links TRBV3-1 (or the pseudogene TRBV3-2) to TRBJ2-5, with 7 bases lining up with TRBD1. The V and J ends lost 4 bases and 2 bases, in that order; junction bases with no gene match: 4. This CDR3 has 14 amino acids. CDR1 is LGHDT and CDR2 is YNNKEL in the germline V gene (reference sequence).